The rows below give T cell receptor beta chains drawn from one sample of a study of Tregs in tolerant kidney transplant recipients. The repertoire was sequenced with immunoSEQ multiplex PCR; TCRdb's copy has only in-frame clones and lacks some. The sample lists under 85,000 clones, about 88% seen once, with about 0.37% in the top ten. This specimen consisted of CD4+ T cells from blood, obtained before the transplant. The source is a human donor who received a combined kidney and bone marrow transplant. The CDR3 runs from the conserved cysteine through the conserved F or W. The order of the fields is D gene, V gene, CDR3 length, J gene, clone size, CDR3 DNA, CDR3 protein. A D gene is named only where the DNA matches it firmly. The size of a clone is reported for some rows only, either as once, few or many, or as a class for expanded clones.

TRBD2	TRBV19	16	TRBJ2-3	NA	TGTGCCAGTAGTATGGGACTAGCGGGACACACAGATACGCAGTATTTT	CASSMGLAGHTDTQYF
NA	TRBV27	16	TRBJ2-7	NA	TGTGCCAGCAGTTTATCTGGCCGTGGAGGGACCTACGAGCAGTACTTC	CASSLSGRGGTYEQYF
TRBD2	TRBV11-2	13	TRBJ2-1	NA	TGTGCCAGCAGGGGCGGGAGAATAAATGAGCAGTTCTTC	CASRGGRINEQFF
TRBD1	TRBV5-4	16	TRBJ1-4	NA	TGTGCCAGCAGCTTATACTCAGGGACAGGGGATGAAAAACTGTTTTTT	CASSLYSGTGDEKLFF
TRBD2	TRBV9	20	TRBJ2-1	NA	TGTGCCAGCAGCGCCCGGGCTAGCGGGGCAACGAGGACCTCCTACAATGAGCAGTTCTTC	CASSARASGATRTSYNEQFF
TRBD2	TRBV2	15	TRBJ2-7	NA	TGTGCCAGCAGGAAGCTAGCGGGAATTACCTACGAGCAGTACTTC	CASRKLAGITYEQYF
TRBD1	TRBV2	18	TRBJ1-3	NA	TGTGCCAGCAGTGTACAACCGGGACAGGGGTTATCTGGGAACACCATATATTTT	CASSVQPGQGLSGNTIYF
NA	TRBV4-2	13	TRBJ1-1	few	TGTGCCAGCAAGCCTTCCAGGGACACTGAAGCTTTCTTT	CASKPSRDTEAFF
TRBD1	TRBV5-4	13	TRBJ1-2	few	TGTGCCAGCAGCTTCAAGGGGGCCCATGGCTACACCTTC	CASSFKGAHGYTF
NA	TRBV6-5	14	TRBJ1-4	NA	TGTGCCAGCACCCTGAGAAGGGGGAGTGAAAAACTGTTTTTT	CASTLRRGSEKLFF
NA	TRBV19	15	TRBJ1-4	NA	TGTGCCAGTAGTATAGTAGCCTCAACTAATGAAAAACTGTTTTTT	CASSIVASTNEKLFF
TRBD2	TRBV7-3	16	TRBJ2-1	NA	TGTGCCAGCAGCTCAATTGGAAGCGGGAGACTCAATGAGCAGTTCTTC	CASSSIGSGRLNEQFF
NA	TRBV28	19	TRBJ1-1	once	TGTGCCAGCAGTTTATTGAGGGTGGGAAAAGGGACACCGAACACTGAAGCTTTCTTT	CASSLLRVGKGTPNTEAFF
NA	TRBV28	14	TRBJ2-7	NA	TGTGCCAGCAGTTTAATGTCAGGGATTTACGAGCAGTACTTC	CASSLMSGIYEQYF
NA	TRBV5-1	14	TRBJ2-1	NA	TGCGCCAGCAGTACCGACACCTCCTACAATGAGCAGTTCTTC	CASSTDTSYNEQFF
TRBD2	TRBV30	18	TRBJ2-3	NA	TGTGCCTGGAGTCGATTTCCGGGACTAGCGGGGACAAACGATACGCAGTATTTT	CAWSRFPGLAGTNDTQYF
NA	TRBV11-2	16	TRBJ2-3	NA	TGTGCCAGCAGCGGGACTCGGATCGAAGGTACAGATACGCAGTATTTT	CASSGTRIEGTDTQYF
TRBD1	TRBV4-1	15	TRBJ1-3	NA	TGCGCCAGCAGCCATGCGGACAGGGAAAGAAACACCATATATTTT	CASSHADRERNTIYF
NA	TRBV4-1	14	TRBJ1-1	NA	TGCGCCAGCTCAACCTGGGCAGCGAACACTGAAGCTTTCTTT	CASSTWAANTEAFF
TRBD2	TRBV5-4	16	TRBJ2-1	once	TGTGCCAGCAGCCTAGCGGGAGGCGCCACCAGGGATGAGCAGTTCTTC	CASSLAGGATRDEQFF
NA	TRBV28	13	TRBJ1-1	NA	TGTGCCAGCAGCCGGGATTTGGGGACTGAAGCTTTCTTT	CASSRDLGTEAFF
NA	TRBV15	16	TRBJ1-4	NA	TGTGCCACCAGCAGAGATGGGGGGGCGGCGAGTGAAAAACTGTTTTTT	CATSRDGGAASEKLFF
NA	TRBV2	12	TRBJ2-1	NA	TGTGCCAGCAGTATAGTTGGCAATGAGCAGTTCTTC	CASSIVGNEQFF
NA	TRBV15	14	TRBJ1-5	NA	TGTGCCACCAGCAGAGGACAGCTTAATCAGCCCCAGCATTTT	CATSRGQLNQPQHF
NA	TRBV5-1	14	TRBJ2-2	NA	TGCGCCAGCAGCTCTCAGGGGAGTTCCGGGGAGCTGTTTTTT	CASSSQGSSGELFF
NA	TRBV7-3	19	TRBJ2-6	NA	TGTGCCAGCAGCTCCTCCCGGGACTCTGAGAGCTCTGGGGCCAACGTCCTGACTTTC	CASSSSRDSESSGANVLTF
TRBD1	TRBV2	14	TRBJ1-2	NA	TGTGCCAGCAGTGGGGACAGGGGGCCTCGTGGCTACACCTTC	CASSGDRGPRGYTF
NA	TRBV2	14	TRBJ2-3	NA	TGTGCCACCACTACGGAATCTAGCACAGATACGCAGTATTTT	CATTTESSTDTQYF
NA	TRBV7-9	15	TRBJ1-2	NA	TGTGCCAGCAGCAAACAGGGAAGGGTGAACTATGGCTACACCTTC	CASSKQGRVNYGYTF
NA	TRBV2	11	TRBJ2-7	few	TGTGCCAGCAGTGTAGGCGGCGAGCAGTACTTC	CASSVGGEQYF
NA	TRBV7-9	16	TRBJ1-2	NA	TGTGCCAGCAGCCCACCCCAACTAACAGGTGCCGATGGCTACACCTTC	CASSPPQLTGADGYTF
NA	TRBV5-1	13	TRBJ2-5	NA	TGCGCCAGCAGCTTGAACAGGGACCAGACCCAGTACTTC	CASSLNRDQTQYF
TRBD2	TRBV4-1	16	TRBJ2-7	NA	TGCGCCAGCAGCCACCAACTAGCGTCGAGCTCCTACGAGCAGTACTTC	CASSHQLASSSYEQYF
NA	TRBV19	15	TRBJ2-2	NA	TGTGCCTCCTCGGCCCAGAGGATGAACACCGGGGAGCTGTTTTTT	CASSAQRMNTGELFF
NA	TRBV30	14	TRBJ2-5	NA	TGTGCCTGGAGTGTACCGGTACTGGGCACGGCCCAGTACTTC	CAWSVPVLGTAQYF
NA	TRBV10-3	13	TRBJ1-4	once	TGTGCCATCAGTGACCAGAAGCGGGAAAAACTGTTTTTT	CAISDQKREKLFF
NA	TRBV9	17	TRBJ2-6	NA	TGTGCCAGCAGCTCCCAGGGTGACCCGGCTGGGGCCAACGTCCTGACTTTC	CASSSQGDPAGANVLTF
NA	TRBV7-3	16	TRBJ2-2	NA	TGTGCCAGCAGCTTAATGGGGAGAGTGGGCACCGGGGAGCTGTTTTTT	CASSLMGRVGTGELFF
TRBD1	TRBV2	14	TRBJ1-1	NA	TGTGCCAGCAGTTCCCGGACAGGGAAGATAAGCGCTTTCTTT	CASSSRTGKISAFF
NA	TRBV7-6	20	TRBJ2-6	once	TGTGCCAGCAGCAGTACTAAGATCACACCCCGCGGGTCTGGGGCCAACGTCCTGACTTTC	CASSSTKITPRGSGANVLTF
NA	TRBV2	16	TRBJ2-4	NA	TGTGCCAGCAGTGATGAGGGTTTAGGAGCCAAAAACATTCAGTACTTC	CASSDEGLGAKNIQYF
NA	TRBV27	13	TRBJ1-5	once	TGTGCCAGCAGTCCCCGACATCTTCAGCCCCAGCATTTT	CASSPRHLQPQHF
TRBD1	TRBV12-5	17	TRBJ2-7	NA	TGTGCTAGTGGTTCTCCCCCCTTTACAGGGGAGTCCTACGAGCAGTACTTC	CASGSPPFTGESYEQYF
TRBD1	TRBV5-1	17	TRBJ2-3	NA	TGCGCCAGCAGCTTGGAGGCCAGGGGGCTGAGCACAGATACGCAGTATTTT	CASSLEARGLSTDTQYF
NA	TRBV4-1	16	TRBJ2-7	NA	TGCGCCAGCAGCCAAGAGGGGGCAGGGGAGTTATACGAGCAGTACTTC	CASSQEGAGELYEQYF
TRBD2	TRBV5-1	17	TRBJ2-1	NA	TGCGCCAGCAGCTCGCAGGGTAGCGGGGGTAACTACAATGAGCAGTTCTTC	CASSSQGSGGNYNEQFF
TRBD1	TRBV2	15	TRBJ2-3	NA	TGTGCCAGCAGCAGACAGGGGATGGGCACAGATACGCAGTATTTT	CASSRQGMGTDTQYF
NA	TRBV14	19	TRBJ2-6	NA	TGTGCCAGCAGCCAAGGGAGGGGGCGCGTCGGGGCTGGGGCCAACGTCCTGACTTTC	CASSQGRGRVGAGANVLTF
NA	TRBV19	14	TRBJ1-5	NA	TGTGCCACCAACTCGGGGTTCAGCAATCAGCCCCAGCATTTT	CATNSGFSNQPQHF
TRBD1	TRBV30	15	TRBJ1-5	NA	TGTGCCTGGAGTGTAAGGACAGGGCGAAATCAGCCCCAGCATTTT	CAWSVRTGRNQPQHF
TRBD1	TRBV25-1	14	TRBJ2-7	NA	TGTGCCAGCGGGATCGGACAGGGTTACTACGAGCAGTACTTC	CASGIGQGYYEQYF
TRBD1	TRBV28	14	TRBJ2-7	NA	TGTGCCAGCTTAGACCGGGACAGGGGCTACGAGCAGTACTTC	CASLDRDRGYEQYF
TRBD1	TRBV27	17	TRBJ1-5	NA	TGTGCCAGCAGTTTAAGGGGACAGCCTTATAGCAATCAGCCCCAGCATTTT	CASSLRGQPYSNQPQHF